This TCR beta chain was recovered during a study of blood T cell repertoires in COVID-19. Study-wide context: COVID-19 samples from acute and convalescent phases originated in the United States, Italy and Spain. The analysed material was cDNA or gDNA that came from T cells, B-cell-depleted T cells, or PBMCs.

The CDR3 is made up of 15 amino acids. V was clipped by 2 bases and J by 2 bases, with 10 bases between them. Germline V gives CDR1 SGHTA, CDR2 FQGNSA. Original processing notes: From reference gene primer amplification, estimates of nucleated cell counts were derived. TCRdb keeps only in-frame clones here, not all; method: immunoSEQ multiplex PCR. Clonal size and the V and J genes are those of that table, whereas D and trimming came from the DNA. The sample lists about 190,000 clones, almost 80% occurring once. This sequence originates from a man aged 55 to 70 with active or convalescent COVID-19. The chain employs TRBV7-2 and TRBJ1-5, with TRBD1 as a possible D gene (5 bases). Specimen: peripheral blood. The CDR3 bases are TGTGCCAGCAGCTTATTTAGGGGTGGCAATCAGCCCCAGCATTTT. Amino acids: CASSLFRGGNQPQHF.